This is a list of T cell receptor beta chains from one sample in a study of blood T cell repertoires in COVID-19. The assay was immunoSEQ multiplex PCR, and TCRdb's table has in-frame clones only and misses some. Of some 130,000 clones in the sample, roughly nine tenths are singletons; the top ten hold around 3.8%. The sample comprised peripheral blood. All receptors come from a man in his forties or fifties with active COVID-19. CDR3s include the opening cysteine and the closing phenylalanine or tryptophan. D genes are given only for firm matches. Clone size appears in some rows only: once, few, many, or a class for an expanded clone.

CDR3nt: TGTGCCAGCTCACCTCGGCAGACTAGCCAAGGGACCGGGGAGCTGTTTTTT
CDR3aa: CASSPRQTSQGTGELFF
abundance: .
j_gene: TRBJ2-2
d_gene: TRBD2
v_gene: TRBV18

CDR3nt: TGTGCCAGCAGCTTGGAAGGGGGCGGTTCACCCCTCCACTTT
CDR3aa: CASSLEGGGSPLHF
abundance: .
j_gene: TRBJ1-6
d_gene: TRBD1
v_gene: TRBV5-4

CDR3nt: TGTGCCAGTAGTTCGGGTACAGATACGCAGTATTTT
CDR3aa: CASSSGTDTQYF
abundance: .
j_gene: TRBJ2-3
d_gene: .
v_gene: TRBV19

CDR3nt: TGTGCCAGCAGCAGGGACTTCCTGACAGATACGCAGTATTTT
CDR3aa: CASSRDFLTDTQYF
abundance: .
j_gene: TRBJ2-3
d_gene: .
v_gene: TRBV3-1/TRBV3-2

CDR3nt: TGTGCCAGCAGCTTAGCTTCGGGCAGGGGTTCGATCTACACCTTC
CDR3aa: CASSLASGRGSIYTF
abundance: .
j_gene: TRBJ1-2
d_gene: .
v_gene: TRBV7-9

CDR3nt: TGTGCCAGCAGCCTAGGACAGGCGAACACTGAAGCTTTCTTT
CDR3aa: CASSLGQANTEAFF
abundance: .
j_gene: TRBJ1-1
d_gene: TRBD1
v_gene: TRBV11-2

CDR3nt: TGTGCCAGCAGTGAGCTAGGTACTCAGCCCCAGCATTTT
CDR3aa: CASSELGTQPQHF
abundance: once
j_gene: TRBJ1-5
d_gene: .
v_gene: TRBV25-1

CDR3nt: TGTGCCAGCACCCGATCGGGAGTCTCCTACAATGAGCAGTTCTTC
CDR3aa: CASTRSGVSYNEQFF
abundance: once
j_gene: TRBJ2-1
d_gene: .
v_gene: TRBV7-2

CDR3nt: TGTGCCAGCAGCTTGTTAGCGGGAGGGTACAATGAGCAGTTCTTC
CDR3aa: CASSLLAGGYNEQFF
abundance: .
j_gene: TRBJ2-1
d_gene: TRBD2
v_gene: TRBV5-5

CDR3nt: TGTGCCAGCAGTGCGACAGGGGAAGCGAACACTGAAGCTTTCTTT
CDR3aa: CASSATGEANTEAFF
abundance: .
j_gene: TRBJ1-1
d_gene: TRBD1
v_gene: TRBV28

CDR3nt: TGCGCCAGCAGCTTGAACCCCGCGCGGGAGACCCAGTACTTC
CDR3aa: CASSLNPARETQYF
abundance: .
j_gene: TRBJ2-5
d_gene: .
v_gene: TRBV5-1

CDR3nt: TGTGCCAGCAGCTTAGGGCAGGGCACAGATACGCAGTATTTT
CDR3aa: CASSLGQGTDTQYF
abundance: .
j_gene: TRBJ2-3
d_gene: .
v_gene: TRBV7-2

CDR3nt: TGTGCCAGTAGTCCCGGGACTTCAAACACCGGGGAGCTGTTTTTT
CDR3aa: CASSPGTSNTGELFF
abundance: .
j_gene: TRBJ2-2
d_gene: .
v_gene: TRBV19

CDR3nt: TGTGCCATCAGCGGACAGGACAATTCACCCCTCCACTTT
CDR3aa: CAISGQDNSPLHF
abundance: .
j_gene: TRBJ1-6
d_gene: TRBD1
v_gene: TRBV10-3

CDR3nt: TGCGCCAGCAGCCCAGAGACAGGGTCGGCCGCCACGTCGGGAAACACCATATATTTT
CDR3aa: CASSPETGSAATSGNTIYF
abundance: few
j_gene: TRBJ1-3
d_gene: TRBD1
v_gene: TRBV5-1

CDR3nt: TGTGCCAGCAGTGAGGGGCGTGGGAATCAGCCCCAGCATTTT
CDR3aa: CASSEGRGNQPQHF
abundance: few
j_gene: TRBJ1-5
d_gene: .
v_gene: TRBV2

CDR3nt: TGTGCCAGCCTTAGTTTTCTAGCGGCAGATACGCAGTATTTT
CDR3aa: CASLSFLAADTQYF
abundance: .
j_gene: TRBJ2-3
d_gene: .
v_gene: TRBV21-1

CDR3nt: TGTGCCAGTAGGTTTCGGGAGGTCAATCAGCCCCAGCATTTT
CDR3aa: CASRFREVNQPQHF
abundance: .
j_gene: TRBJ1-5
d_gene: .
v_gene: TRBV19

CDR3nt: TGTGCCAGCAGTCTAGGGGGAAATGGCAATCAGCCCCAGCATTTT
CDR3aa: CASSLGGNGNQPQHF
abundance: .
j_gene: TRBJ1-5
d_gene: .
v_gene: TRBV3-1/TRBV3-2

CDR3nt: TGTGCCAGCAGTTTCACTCATGGCGAGGACTATGGCTACACCTTC
CDR3aa: CASSFTHGEDYGYTF
abundance: .
j_gene: TRBJ1-2
d_gene: .
v_gene: TRBV6-5

CDR3nt: TGTGCCTGGAGTTTCCTCGGGGAAACTGAAGCTTTCTTT
CDR3aa: CAWSFLGETEAFF
abundance: once
j_gene: TRBJ1-1
d_gene: .
v_gene: TRBV30

CDR3nt: TGTGCCTGGAGTGCCGGAGTACTCGATGAGCAGTTCTTC
CDR3aa: CAWSAGVLDEQFF
abundance: .
j_gene: TRBJ2-1
d_gene: .
v_gene: TRBV30

CDR3nt: TGTGCCAGCAGTCTCAGGGGGGTTGAAGCTTTCTTT
CDR3aa: CASSLRGVEAFF
abundance: .
j_gene: TRBJ1-1
d_gene: TRBD1
v_gene: TRBV6-5

CDR3nt: TGTGCCATCAGTGAGGGGGCAGGGGGCAATGAGCAGTTCTTC
CDR3aa: CAISEGAGGNEQFF
abundance: .
j_gene: TRBJ2-1
d_gene: TRBD1
v_gene: TRBV10-3

CDR3nt: TGTGCCAGCAGCTTGGGGAGTGCTGGTTGGGGCTACACCTTC
CDR3aa: CASSLGSAGWGYTF
abundance: .
j_gene: TRBJ1-2
d_gene: .
v_gene: TRBV5-6

CDR3nt: TGTGCCAGCAGTCCCACAGGGACCCGGGAGCTGTTTTTT
CDR3aa: CASSPTGTRELFF
abundance: .
j_gene: TRBJ2-2
d_gene: .
v_gene: TRBV7-8

CDR3nt: TGCAGCGTAGAGAGGTCACAGGGTGGAACTGAAGCTTTCTTT
CDR3aa: CSVERSQGGTEAFF
abundance: .
j_gene: TRBJ1-1
d_gene: .
v_gene: TRBV29-1

CDR3nt: TGCGCCAGCAGCCATGGACTAGCGGGAGATTTCAATGAGCAGTTCTTC
CDR3aa: CASSHGLAGDFNEQFF
abundance: .
j_gene: TRBJ2-1
d_gene: TRBD2
v_gene: TRBV5-1

CDR3nt: TGTGCCAGCAGTCCTCTTACAGGGGTAGCCAAAAACATTCAGTACTTC
CDR3aa: CASSPLTGVAKNIQYF
abundance: .
j_gene: TRBJ2-4
d_gene: TRBD1
v_gene: TRBV11-2

CDR3nt: TGTGCCAGCAGCCAAGGACAGCAACCCAATCAGCCCCAGCATTTT
CDR3aa: CASSQGQQPNQPQHF
abundance: .
j_gene: TRBJ1-5
d_gene: .
v_gene: TRBV3-1/TRBV3-2

CDR3nt: TGTGCCAGCAATTCCGGGGGTTCCTACGAGCAGTACTTC
CDR3aa: CASNSGGSYEQYF
abundance: .
j_gene: TRBJ2-7
d_gene: .
v_gene: TRBV12-3/TRBV12-4

CDR3nt: TGTGCCAGCTCACTGACCGGGACAGGGGGAGAGACCCAGTACTTC
CDR3aa: CASSLTGTGGETQYF
abundance: .
j_gene: TRBJ2-5
d_gene: TRBD1
v_gene: TRBV18

CDR3nt: TGCAGCGTTGTCAGGAACACTGAAGCTTTCTTT
CDR3aa: CSVVRNTEAFF
abundance: .
j_gene: TRBJ1-1
d_gene: .
v_gene: TRBV29-1

CDR3nt: TGTGCCAGCTCACCCGCCGGTCAGCCCCAGCATTTT
CDR3aa: CASSPAGQPQHF
abundance: .
j_gene: TRBJ1-5
d_gene: .
v_gene: TRBV18

CDR3nt: TGTGCCAGCAGTTTGGTAGCGGCCTACACAGATACGCAGTATTTT
CDR3aa: CASSLVAAYTDTQYF
abundance: .
j_gene: TRBJ2-3
d_gene: .
v_gene: TRBV28

CDR3nt: TGTGCCAGCAGAGCCCAGGTCTCCTATGGCTACACCTTC
CDR3aa: CASRAQVSYGYTF
abundance: .
j_gene: TRBJ1-2
d_gene: .
v_gene: TRBV2

CDR3nt: TGTGCCAGCAGGCGGGACAGGGGTCCCTACGAGCAGTACTTC
CDR3aa: CASRRDRGPYEQYF
abundance: .
j_gene: TRBJ2-7
d_gene: TRBD1
v_gene: TRBV6-5

CDR3nt: TGTGCCAGCAGTTATGGACAGGGGGAATCGGAAGCTTTCTTT
CDR3aa: CASSYGQGESEAFF
abundance: .
j_gene: TRBJ1-1
d_gene: TRBD1
v_gene: TRBV6-6

CDR3nt: TGTGCCAGCAGTGAAGAATTGCAGGGGCTATGGTCCAAAAACATTCAGTACTTC
CDR3aa: CASSEELQGLWSKNIQYF
abundance: .
j_gene: TRBJ2-4
d_gene: .
v_gene: TRBV6-1

CDR3nt: TGTGCCAGTAGTATCTCGTCCAGGCGGGAGAACTATGGCTACACCTTC
CDR3aa: CASSISSRRENYGYTF
abundance: once
j_gene: TRBJ1-2
d_gene: .
v_gene: TRBV19

CDR3nt: TGTGCCAGCAGTGATTACGACAGGCGTGGGGACTATGGCTACACCTTC
CDR3aa: CASSDYDRRGDYGYTF
abundance: .
j_gene: TRBJ1-2
d_gene: .
v_gene: TRBV25-1

CDR3nt: TGTGCCAGCAGTTCCGGGACTAGCGGGTTGCCCAATGAGCAGTTCTTC
CDR3aa: CASSSGTSGLPNEQFF
abundance: .
j_gene: TRBJ2-1
d_gene: TRBD2
v_gene: TRBV6-5

CDR3nt: TGTGCCAGCAGTTTATATGGGCCGAACTATGGCTACACCTTC
CDR3aa: CASSLYGPNYGYTF
abundance: .
j_gene: TRBJ1-2
d_gene: .
v_gene: TRBV27

CDR3nt: TGTGCCAGCAGCCCCTTTGGTACTGCGGCAACTAATGAAAAACTGTTTTTT
CDR3aa: CASSPFGTAATNEKLFF
abundance: .
j_gene: TRBJ1-4
d_gene: .
v_gene: TRBV7-9

CDR3nt: TGTGCCAGCAGCCTAGGGACTAGCGGGGGGGTTAGCTCCTACGAGCAGTACTTC
CDR3aa: CASSLGTSGGVSSYEQYF
abundance: .
j_gene: TRBJ2-7
d_gene: TRBD2
v_gene: TRBV3-1/TRBV3-2

CDR3nt: TGTGCCATCAGTGAGGGGGGGTCAGTTATCAATGAGCAGTTCTTC
CDR3aa: CAISEGGSVINEQFF
abundance: .
j_gene: TRBJ2-1
d_gene: .
v_gene: TRBV10-3

CDR3nt: TGTGCCAGCAGCCGGGACAGGGTGGGTACGCAGTATTTT
CDR3aa: CASSRDRVGTQYF
abundance: .
j_gene: TRBJ2-3
d_gene: TRBD1
v_gene: TRBV6-5

CDR3nt: TGTGCCAGCAGCTTACTAGTGGATCAGCCCCAGCATTTT
CDR3aa: CASSLLVDQPQHF
abundance: .
j_gene: TRBJ1-5
d_gene: .
v_gene: TRBV7-2

CDR3nt: TGTGCCAGCAGCAGGGGGACGGCACTGCAAGAGACCCAGTACTTC
CDR3aa: CASSRGTALQETQYF
abundance: .
j_gene: TRBJ2-5
d_gene: .
v_gene: TRBV5-6

CDR3nt: TGTGCCAGCAGCGTAGATCTAGCGGGGGGGCGAGATACGCAGTATTTT
CDR3aa: CASSVDLAGGRDTQYF
abundance: .
j_gene: TRBJ2-3
d_gene: TRBD2
v_gene: TRBV9

CDR3nt: TGTGCCAGCAGTGGGGCCACCGGGACAGGGAAGACCGGGGAGCTGTTTTTT
CDR3aa: CASSGATGTGKTGELFF
abundance: .
j_gene: TRBJ2-2
d_gene: TRBD1
v_gene: TRBV25-1

CDR3nt: TGTGCCAGCAGCGTGGGACAGGGCGGCTATGGCTACACCTTC
CDR3aa: CASSVGQGGYGYTF
abundance: .
j_gene: TRBJ1-2
d_gene: TRBD1
v_gene: TRBV9

CDR3nt: TGTGCCAGCAGCCAAGGGGCTAGCGGGACAGAGACCCAGTACTTC
CDR3aa: CASSQGASGTETQYF
abundance: .
j_gene: TRBJ2-5
d_gene: TRBD2
v_gene: TRBV4-2

CDR3nt: TGTGCCAGTGATTCCAGGGGGAACTATGGCTACACCTTC
CDR3aa: CASDSRGNYGYTF
abundance: .
j_gene: TRBJ1-2
d_gene: TRBD1
v_gene: TRBV19

CDR3nt: TGTGCCAGCAGTTCGCAGCTAGCGAGTGCCTCCAATGAGCAGTTCTTC
CDR3aa: CASSSQLASASNEQFF
abundance: .
j_gene: TRBJ2-1
d_gene: .
v_gene: TRBV6-5